The 30 T cell receptor beta chains given below trace back to one sample, sequenced in a study of metastatic and nonmetastatic thyroid tumors. All patients reached thyroid surgery having received no treatment beforehand. TCRdb called clones again from the PCR reads with MiXCR. This table has 43,000 or so clones, roughly 3.9% appearing once. What was sequenced was blood. The receptors shown here come from a female donor with papillary thyroid cancer or a benign thyroid nodule (not recorded which). Some clones in this sample may be carry-over from other donors' samples.

In its sample, this clone was seen many times. This sequence joins TRBV29-1 and TRBJ2-1, with a possible D match to TRBD1 (6 bases). CDR1 is SQVTM and CDR2 is ANQGSEA in the germline V gene. Trimming removed 7 bases at V and 10 bases at J, with 11 bases between. CDR3 length: 10 amino acids. The CDR3 loop reads CSAWGLEQFF. The CDR3 region has the DNA TGCAGCGCCTGGGGGCTCGAGCAGTTCTTC.

This chain joins TRBV6-1 and TRBJ2-7, with 8 bases lining up with TRBD1. The trim removed 8 bases at V and 5 bases at J, leaving 11 bases unmatched. This CDR3 contains 14 residues. From germline, CDR1 is MNHNS and CDR2 SASEGT. The CDR3 DNA is TGTGCCAGCGACCTGACAGGGGAACGGGACGAGCAGTACTTC. Protein sequence: CASDLTGERDEQYF.

This clone was detected ten times or more. This sequence joins TRBV19 and TRBJ1-2; D is perhaps TRBD1 (6 bases). Trimming left V 6 bases short and J 4 bases short, with 21 bases between. The CDR3 is 16 amino acids. Germline-derived CDR1 and CDR2 are LNHDA and SQIVND (reference sequence). The chain's CDR3 is CASSRGRTANFYGYTF. As DNA, the CDR3 is TGTGCCAGTAGCCGAGGAAGGACAGCAAACTTCTATGGCTACACCTTC.

This clone came up a few times. The rearrangement links TRBV6-1 to TRBJ2-7; 9 positions agree with TRBD2. J was trimmed by 0 bases and V by 8 bases; bases with no gene match: 8. The germline CDR1 and CDR2 sequences are MNHNS and SASEGT. The CDR3 is 15 residues long. The DNA for the CDR3 is TGTGCCAGCCATGTCACTAGCGGGTGCTCCTACGAGCAGTACTTC. Translating it yields CASHVTSGCSYEQYF.

This chain links TRBV28 with TRBJ2-5, with 7 bases aligning to TRBD2. The V segment lost 2 bases and the J segment 1 base; nucleotides outside the gene matches: 10. The germline gives CDR1 MDHEN, CDR2 SYDVKM. CDR3 length: 17 amino acids. CDR3 bases: TGTGCCAGCAGTTTAAGATGGTCAGCGGGACCCCAAGAGACCCAGTACTTC. Amino acids: CASSLRWSAGPQETQYF.

This clone has at least ten counts. In the same sample, other DNA sequences code for this CDR3. The V and J genes are TRBV7-8 and TRBJ2-7; 7 bases line up with TRBD1. The V gene's germline CDR1 is SGHVS and CDR2 FQNEAQ. The V segment lost 0 bases and the J segment 3 bases; nucleotides outside the gene matches: 5. This CDR3 contains 15 residues. CDR3 sequence reads: CASSLAWDSVYEQYF. The CDR3 DNA reads as TGTGCCAGCAGCTTAGCGTGGGACAGTGTCTACGAGCAGTACTTC.

CDR3: CASKVEGAPNSPLHF. The CDR3 DNA reads TGTGCCAGCAAGGTGGAGGGGGCACCTAATTCACCCCTCCACTTT. The chain combines TRBV2 with TRBJ1-6, with 7 bases lining up with TRBD1. Germline loops: CDR1 SNHLY, CDR2 FYNNEI. The CDR3 spans 15 residues. Trimming cost V 7 bases and J 6 bases; bases outside gene matches: 9.

Many counts were recorded for this clone. The V call is TRBV5-1, the J call TRBJ2-1, with 10 bases matching TRBD2. Germline CDR1 is SGHRS and CDR2 is YFSETQ. V shed 4 bases and J 4 bases; nucleotides not matched to a gene: 5. The CDR3 covers 15 residues. Here the CDR3 reads CASSPALAGYNEQFF. Here the CDR3 DNA reads TGCGCCAGCAGCCCGGCACTAGCGGGGTACAATGAGCAGTTCTTC.

The chain is built from TRBV12-3 or TRBV12-4 and TRBJ1-5; D is uncertain. There are 15 residues in the CDR3. The V gene lost 6 bases and the J gene lost 11 bases, with 23 bases spanning the gap. The DNA of the CDR3 is TGTGCCAGCAGCCTAGGGTGGCAGAACAAGATGGCCCAGCATTTT. It yields the protein CASSLGWQNKMAQHF.

The sample holds a few counts of this clone. The chain uses TRBV6-1 and TRBJ1-3; the match to TRBD1 covers 8 bases. The CDR3 loop spans 16 amino acids. CDR1 and CDR2 from the germline V gene are MNHNS and SASEGT. V lost 6 bases, J lost 0 bases, and 7 bases stayed unmatched. The DNA for the CDR3 is TGTGCCAGCAGGCACGGGGGACAGGCCTCTGGAAACACCATATATTTT. Encoded protein: CASRHGGQASGNTIYF.

The V gene is TRBV12-3 or TRBV12-4, the J gene TRBJ2-1, with 16 bases lining up with TRBD2. The CDR3 extends over 20 amino acids. V dropped 4 bases and J dropped 4; count of bases not matched to a gene: 13. The CDR3 coding sequence is TGTGCCAGCAGTTCCGGGACTAGCGGGAGGGCGGGGGGACTATACAATGAGCAGTTCTTC. As protein: CASSSGTSGRAGGLYNEQFF.

This clone occurred a few times. CDR3 in amino acids: CASSPNGATYEQYF. CDR3 in DNA: TGTGCCAGCAGCCCAAACGGGGCTACCTACGAGCAGTACTTC. The V gene is TRBV11-3, the J gene TRBJ2-7, with D possibly called TRBD1 or TRBD2 (5 bases each). V shed 5 bases and J shed 2 bases, with 13 bases lying between them. CDR3 length: 14 amino acids. Germline V gene sequence: CDR1 SGHNT, CDR2 YENEEA. Full variable domain (remainder filled in from reference TRBV11-3 and TRBJ2-7): EAGVVQSPRYKIIEKKQPVAFWCNPISGHNTLYWYLQNLGQGPELLIRYENEEAVDDSQLPKDRFSAERLKGVDSTLKIQPAELGDSAVYLCASSPNGATYEQYFGPGTRLTVT.

This clone is judged large. Other DNA sequences in this specimen translate into the identical CDR3. The chain links TRBV6-1 to TRBJ2-1; TRBD2 agrees at 7 bases. Losses at the gene ends were 4 bases for V and 8 bases for J; bases not matched to a gene: 11. The CDR3 has 15 residues. The germline V gene encodes CDR1 MNHNS and CDR2 SASEGT. Here the CDR3 DNA reads TGTGCCAGCAGTGGTGCGTACGGCGGGAGCGATGAGCAGTTCTTC. Residues: CASSGAYGGSDEQFF.

This clone showed up many times. The gene calls are TRBV28 and TRBJ1-1, with no clear D. This CDR3 comprises 14 residues. The germline CDR1 and CDR2 sequences are MDHEN and SYDVKM. Trimming took 1 base from V and 2 from J, leaving 8 bases between them. CDR3 bases: TGTGCCAGCAGTTTATTTATGACAAACACTGAAGCTTTCTTT. Its protein is CASSLFMTNTEAFF.

This clone was detected many times. The chain is built from TRBV19 and TRBJ2-2; TRBD1 matches 7 bases. This CDR3 contains 14 residues. CDR1 and CDR2 (germline): LNHDA, SQIVND (reference sequence). Trimming removed 9 bases from V and 0 bases from J; junction bases left unmatched: 4. The CDR3 sequence is CASFDRANTGELFF. In DNA form, the CDR3 reads TGTGCCAGCTTCGACAGGGCGAACACCGGGGAGCTGTTTTTT.

This clone was observed at least ten times. CDR3 coding DNA: TGTGCCAGCAAGCTAGGGAGGGCGAATGAGCAGTTCTTC. Protein product: CASKLGRANEQFF. The V and J genes are TRBV6-1 and TRBJ2-1; 7 nucleotides line up with TRBD2. The CDR3 contains 13 residues. Per the germline V gene, CDR1 is MNHNS and CDR2 is SASEGT. The V segment lost 7 bases and the J segment 7 bases; nucleotides outside the gene matches: 7.

This clone was recorded many times. The chain is built from TRBV6-2 or TRBV6-3 and TRBJ2-7; no firm D call. V lost 9 bases and J lost 6, with 21 bases in between. Germline CDR1 MNHEY, CDR2 SVGEGT. The CDR3 sequence is 14 residues long. The CDR3 reads CASRRGVKQGEQYF. The CDR3, as DNA: TGTGCCAGTAGACGTGGGGTTAAGCAAGGCGAGCAGTACTTC.

V gene TRBV11-2 combines with J gene TRBJ2-1; 7 bases match TRBD2. V was pared by 5 bases and J by 0 bases, with 4 bases of the junction left unmatched. CDR3 length: 15 residues. Looked up from germline, CDR1 is SGHAT and CDR2 is FQNNGV. CDR3 residues: CASSPQRGSYNEQFF. The CDR3 DNA follows: TGTGCCAGCAGCCCGCAGCGGGGCTCCTACAATGAGCAGTTCTTC.

Concerning this clone: Since no conserved phenylalanine or tryptophan closes the CDR3, a read error is the likely cause. The J gene is TRBJ2-7, the V gene TRBV20-1; possible D gene TRBD1, 6 bases. V lost 7 bases to trimming and J lost 2 bases, with 15 bases between them. This CDR3 has 13 amino acids. Germline assignment: CDR1 DFQATT and CDR2 SNEGSKA (reference sequence). Here the CDR3 reads CSDTAGAPYEQYL. The CDR3 nucleotides are TGCAGTGATACCGCAGGGGCGCCCTACGAGCAGTACTTA.

The chain combines TRBV12-3 or TRBV12-4 with TRBJ2-3; D possibly corresponds to TRBD2 (6 bases). V was pared by 5 bases and J by 4 bases, with 19 bases between. The CDR3 spans 16 residues. CDR3 bases: TGTGCCAGCAGTGAGGGTAGCGGAGGCCCCCCAGATACGCAGTATTTT. This codes for CASSEGSGGPPDTQYF.

This clone came up many times. V usage is TRBV29-1 and J usage is TRBJ1-1; D is uncertain. Germline loops: CDR1 SQVTM, CDR2 ANQGSEA. Trimming removed 6 bases from V and 2 bases from J, with 10 bases in between. The CDR3 extends over 12 amino acids. In nucleotides, the CDR3 is TGCAGCGTCCGCCGGGGTAACACTGAAGCTTTCTTT. It specifies CSVRRGNTEAFF.

Ten or more counts support this clone. The V and J genes are TRBV3-1 and TRBJ1-1, with unresolved D. Per germline, CDR1 LGHDT and CDR2 YNNKEL (reference sequence). The CDR3 is made up of 14 amino acids. Trimming shortened V by 4 bases and J by 0 bases, and 9 bases separated the two germline ends. Here the CDR3 reads CASSRGGVNTEAFF. The CDR3 DNA reads TGTGCCAGCAGCCGAGGCGGGGTGAACACTGAAGCTTTCTTT.

By sample fraction, this clone is medium-sized. The chain links TRBV6-4 to TRBJ2-3; TRBD2 aligns across 13 bases. There are 15 residues in the CDR3. V trimming: 4 bases; J trimming: 4 bases; junction bases outside the gene matches: 2. Germline-derived CDR1 and CDR2 are MRHNA and SNTAGT. CDR3 in amino acids: CASSGTSGSPDTQYF. DNA of the CDR3: TGTGCCAGCAGTGGGACTAGCGGGAGCCCAGATACGCAGTATTTT.

There are a few counts of this clone. The chain couples TRBV6-2 or TRBV6-3 to TRBJ2-1, with D unclear. CDR3 length equals 14 residues. V lost 11 bases to trimming and J lost 4 bases, with 18 bases between them. CDR1 is MNHEY and CDR2 is SVGEGT in the germline V gene. The CDR3 here is CAGKDIEVYNEQFF. CDR3 bases: TGTGCCGGCAAAGACATAGAGGTGTACAATGAGCAGTTCTTC.

This clone was seen many times. The chain carries TRBV12-3 or TRBV12-4 and TRBJ1-2, with 10 positions matching TRBD1. This CDR3 comprises 13 residues. V lost 7 bases and J lost 7; bases outside the gene matches: 6. CDR3 sequence reads: CASIRDRGPGYTF. Written as DNA, the CDR3 is TGTGCCAGCATTCGTGACAGGGGGCCTGGCTACACCTTC.

This clone was recorded at least ten times. The chain is built from TRBV20-1 and TRBJ2-5; possibly TRBD2 for D (6 bases). This CDR3 has 14 amino acids. Between the trimmed V and J ends, which lost 0 bases and 4 bases, there was a span of 12 bases. CDR1 DFQATT and CDR2 SNEGSKA come from the germline V gene (reference sequence). CDR3 sequence (DNA): TGCAGTGCTAGAGATCGTATCGGGGGAGAGACCCAGTACTTC. Protein: CSARDRIGGETQYF.

This clone has more than one count but fewer than ten. A much larger clone lies one base from this, so it may be a read error. The chain links TRBV3-1 to TRBJ2-7; 8 bases map to TRBD2. The CDR3 sequence is 14 residues long. Per the germline V gene, CDR1 is LGHDT and CDR2 is YNNKEL (reference sequence). J lost 0 bases, V lost 8 bases, and 6 bases had no gene match. DNA for the CDR3: TGTGCCAGCGGATCGAGCGGGAGCTCCTACGAGCAGTACTTC. Translated: CASGSSGSSYEQYF.

The J gene is TRBJ1-2, the V gene TRBV12-3 or TRBV12-4, with D perhaps matching TRBD1 (5 bases). V lost 3 bases and J 6 bases, leaving 14 bases between the germline ends. There are 14 residues in the CDR3. CDR3 loop: CASSFFGGEDGYTF. The CDR3 bases are TGTGCCAGCAGTTTTTTCGGGGGGGAGGATGGCTACACCTTC.

This clone was detected ten times or more. This sequence joins TRBV6-4 and TRBJ2-1; 12 bases line up with TRBD2. The V gene's germline CDR1 is MRHNA and CDR2 SNTAGT. The CDR3 is made up of 16 amino acids. The junction had 10 bases not matched to a gene; V was cut back by 5 bases and J by 8 bases. The CDR3 spells CASSLTGTSGFHEQFF. CDR3 DNA: TGTGCCAGCAGTTTAACCGGGACTAGCGGGTTCCATGAGCAGTTCTTC.

The V call is TRBV19, the J call TRBJ1-5; 9 bases map to TRBD1. The CDR3 runs to 17 residues. Germline V lookup: CDR1 LNHDA, CDR2 SQIVND (reference sequence). J was trimmed by 3 bases and V by 7 bases; bases with no gene match: 13. The CDR3 region is CASTLPSGTGHNQPQHF. The CDR3 DNA reads as TGTGCCAGTACCTTGCCATCCGGGACAGGGCACAATCAGCCCCAGCATTTT.